The 16 T cell receptor beta chains below come from one sample, sequenced in a study of CD8 T cells in ankylosing spondylitis. In TCRdb, the 5' RACE reads were re-called with MiXCR into one record per CDR3 protein. Of a few hundred thousand distinct CDR3 sequences in the sample, more than 15% were seen once. Study results and caveats: Apparently characteristic of ankylosing spondylitis blood was a TCR beta motif (fewer than 10 highly homologous variants).

Their recognized antigens are unknown. The sequenced sample consisted of blood, either unsorted or a sorted T cell fraction (not recorded which). Receptors originate from a male donor with ankylosing spondylitis.

This chain joins TRBV19 and TRBJ2-1; TRBD1 is a possible D gene (5 bases). Trimming pared 1 base from V and 7 bases from J, leaving 5 bases between. CDR1 is LNHDA, CDR2 SQIVND, per germline (reference sequence). The CDR3 runs to 12 residues. The CDR3 spells CASSIGQNEQFF. The CDR3, as DNA: TGTGCCAGTAGTATAGGACAGAATGAGCAGTTCTTC. Supplemented by reference TRBV19 and TRBJ2-1, the full variable domain reads DGGITQSPKYLFRKEGQNVTLSCEQNLNHDAMYWYRQDPGQGLRLIYYSQIVNDFQKGDIAEGYSVSREKKESFPLTVTSAQKNPTAFYLCASSIGQNEQFFGPGTRLTVL.

This clonotype was picked up a small number of times. J is TRBJ2-1 and V is TRBV5-1; 8 bases map to TRBD2. Trimming removed 2 bases from V and 8 bases from J; junction bases left unmatched: 15. CDR1 and CDR2 (germline): SGHRS, YFSETQ. The CDR3 contains 17 residues. The CDR3 loop reads CASSFRSGTRRADEQFF. CDR3 in DNA: TGCGCCAGCAGCTTTCGGTCCGGGACTAGACGTGCCGATGAGCAGTTCTTC.

The chain joins TRBV7-9 to TRBJ1-1, with unresolved D. The CDR3 totals 14 residues. V lost 3 bases, J lost 6 bases, and 14 bases lay in between. Looked up from germline, CDR1 is SEHNR and CDR2 is FQNEAQ (reference sequence). The CDR3 loop reads CASSFGSRISEAFF. The CDR3 DNA follows: TGTGCCAGCAGCTTTGGATCCAGGATCTCTGAAGCTTTCTTT.

This chain connects TRBV12-3 or TRBV12-4 to TRBJ2-2; D is uncertain. This CDR3 is 13 amino acids long. Trimming shortened V by 6 bases and J by 5 bases, and 10 bases separated the two germline ends. CDR3: CASRGIGTGELFF. DNA for the CDR3: TGTGCCAGCAGGGGGATCGGAACCGGGGAGCTGTTTTTT.

The rearrangement joins TRBV27 to TRBJ1-2; TRBD1 matches at 9 bases. V dropped 4 bases and J dropped 8; count of bases not matched to a gene: 8. CDR1 MNHEY and CDR2 SMNVEV come from the germline V gene (reference sequence). CDR3 size: 14 residues. The CDR3 sequence is CASSSMPGQGGYTF. The DNA for the CDR3 is TGTGCCAGCAGTTCTATGCCGGGACAGGGAGGCTACACCTTC.

Only a few counts were recorded for this clonotype. The V gene is TRBV20-1, the J gene TRBJ2-7, with 9 bases aligning to TRBD2. The V gene end was trimmed by 5 bases and the J gene end by 7 bases; junction bases not matched to a gene: 9. The CDR3 runs to 13 residues. In germline, CDR1 is DFQATT, CDR2 SNEGSKA (reference sequence). CDR3 region: CSAQSSGSREQYF. CDR3 nucleotide sequence: TGCAGTGCTCAAAGTAGCGGGAGTAGGGAGCAGTACTTC.

The chain couples TRBV5-1 to TRBJ1-6; no definite D call. The CDR3 loop spans 14 amino acids. Germline V gene lookup returns CDR1 SGHRS and CDR2 YFSETQ. V lost 2 bases to trimming and J lost 5 bases, with 8 bases between them. The CDR3 DNA reads as TGCGCCAGCAGCTTCGAGACAAATAATTCACCCCTCCACTTT. It encodes CASSFETNNSPLHF.

There are a few counts of this clonotype. The chain combines TRBV11-2 with TRBJ2-4, with unresolved D. V gave up 0 bases and J gave up 2 bases, with 8 bases separating them. This CDR3 is 15 amino acids long. Germline CDR1 is SGHAT and CDR2 is FQNNGV. Here the CDR3 reads CASSLDDPPKNIQYF. The CDR3 nucleotides are TGTGCCAGCAGCTTAGATGACCCGCCCAAAAACATTCAGTACTTC.

This clonotype was seen more than once but under ten times. One junction end disagrees with the germline gene, perhaps due to a read error. The chain combines TRBV20-1 with TRBJ1-6; D not certain. The CDR3 is made up of 16 amino acids. Looked up from germline, CDR1 is DFQATT and CDR2 is SNEGSKA (reference sequence). CDR3 DNA: TGCAGTGCTAGACCCTCCGACCCCTCCTCTAATTCACCCCTCCACTTT. It translates to CSARPSDPSSNSPLHF.

The chain joins TRBV5-1 to TRBJ2-3, with 12 positions matching TRBD2. The germline V gene has CDR1 SGHRS and CDR2 YFSETQ. J was trimmed by 3 bases and V by 4 bases; bases with no gene match: 6. The CDR3 runs to 16 residues. The DNA of the CDR3 is TGCGCCAGCAGCCAAACTAGCGGGGGGAGAACAGATACGCAGTATTTT. This gives the protein CASSQTSGGRTDTQYF. Drawing the rest from reference TRBV5-1 and TRBJ2-3, the complete variable domain is KAGVTQTPRYLIKTRGQQVTLSCSPISGHRSVSWYQQTPGQGLQFLFEYFSETQRNKGNFPGRFSGRQFSNSRSEMNVSTLELGDSALYLCASSQTSGGRTDTQYFGPGTRLTVL.

This clonotype was found many times. The chain combines TRBV7-9 with TRBJ1-3; 7 nucleotides agree with TRBD1. J lost 4 bases, V lost 5 bases, and 8 bases had no gene match. The CDR3 contains 15 residues. CDR1 SEHNR and CDR2 FQNEAQ come from the germline V gene (reference sequence). CDR3 region: CASSQDRVSGNTIYF. DNA of the CDR3: TGTGCCAGCAGCCAAGACAGGGTATCGGGAAACACCATATATTTT.

This rearrangement joins TRBV7-3 to TRBJ2-7, with D uncertain. Germline CDR1 and CDR2: SGHTA and FQGTGA. The CDR3 runs 14 residues. V lost 2 bases and J lost 1, with 9 bases in between. CDR3: CASSLGPESYEQYF. CDR3 bases: TGTGCCAGCAGCTTAGGCCCGGAGTCCTACGAGCAGTACTTC.

This clonotype was observed a handful of times. The chain combines TRBV4-1 with TRBJ2-3; D tentatively reads TRBD1 or TRBD2 (6 bases each). V was cut by 4 bases and J by 2 bases, with 10 bases left in between. From germline, CDR1 is MGHRA and CDR2 YSYEKL. The CDR3 has 14 amino acids. This chain's CDR3 is CASSPRGPTDTQYF. Written as DNA, the CDR3 is TGCGCCAGCAGCCCCCGGGGGCCCACAGATACGCAGTATTTT.

This chain links TRBV20-1 with TRBJ2-7; 10 bases map to TRBD1. The CDR3 covers 14 residues. J was trimmed by 5 bases and V by 8 bases; bases with no gene match: 12. Germline V gene sequence: CDR1 DFQATT, CDR2 SNEGSKA (reference sequence). For the CDR3, the DNA is TGCAGTCCGCGCGACACCGGGACAGGGGACGAGCAGTACTTC. This sequence encodes CSPRDTGTGDEQYF.

This chain links TRBV6-2 or TRBV6-3 with TRBJ1-4; D is unclear. Germline loops: CDR1 MNHEY, CDR2 SVGEGT. This CDR3 is built from 15 residues. V was cut by 0 bases and J by 4 bases, with 9 bases left in between. The CDR3 DNA sequence: TGTGCCAGCAGTTACTCGGACGGCATTAATGAAAAACTGTTTTTT. Protein: CASSYSDGINEKLFF.

J is TRBJ1-2 and V is TRBV27; 7 bases fit TRBD1. The CDR3 has 17 residues. V lost 6 bases to trimming and J lost 2 bases; unmatched junction nucleotides: 15. Germline assignment: CDR1 MNHEY and CDR2 SMNVEV (reference sequence). CDR3 in DNA: TGTGCCAGCAGAATGAAGAAGAGCGGGACAGCGAACTATGGCTACACCTTC. Translation: CASRMKKSGTANYGYTF.